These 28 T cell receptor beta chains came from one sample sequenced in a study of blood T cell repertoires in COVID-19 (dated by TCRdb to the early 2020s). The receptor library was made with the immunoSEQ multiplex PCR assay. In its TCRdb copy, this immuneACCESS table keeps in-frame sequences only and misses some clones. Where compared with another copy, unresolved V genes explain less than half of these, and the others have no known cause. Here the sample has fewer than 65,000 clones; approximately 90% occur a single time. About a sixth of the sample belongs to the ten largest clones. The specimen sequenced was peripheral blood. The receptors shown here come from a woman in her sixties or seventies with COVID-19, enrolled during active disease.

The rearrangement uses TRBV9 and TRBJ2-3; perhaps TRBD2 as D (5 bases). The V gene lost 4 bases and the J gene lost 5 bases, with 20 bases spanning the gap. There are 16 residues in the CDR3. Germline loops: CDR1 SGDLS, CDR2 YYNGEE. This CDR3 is CASSPKVARRGDTQYF. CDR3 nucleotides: TGTGCCAGCAGCCCCAAGGTTGCCCGACGGGGAGATACGCAGTATTTT.

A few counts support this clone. The CDR3 reads CASTRDSVYGYTF. The CDR3 nucleotides read TGTGCCAGCACCCGGGACTCTGTCTATGGCTACACCTTC. This chain joins TRBV6-5 and TRBJ1-2, with D tentatively TRBD1 (5 bases). CDR3 size: 13 residues. Trimming took off 7 bases at V and 4 bases at J, with 13 bases between the two ends. Looked up from germline, CDR1 is MNHEY and CDR2 is SVGAGI.

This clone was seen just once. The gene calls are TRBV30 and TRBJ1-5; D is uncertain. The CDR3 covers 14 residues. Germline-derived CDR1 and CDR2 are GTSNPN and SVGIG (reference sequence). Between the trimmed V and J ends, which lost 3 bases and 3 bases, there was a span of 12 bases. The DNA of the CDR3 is TGTGCCTGGAGCAAGCCGGAGATCAATCAGCCCCAGCATTTT. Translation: CAWSKPEINQPQHF.

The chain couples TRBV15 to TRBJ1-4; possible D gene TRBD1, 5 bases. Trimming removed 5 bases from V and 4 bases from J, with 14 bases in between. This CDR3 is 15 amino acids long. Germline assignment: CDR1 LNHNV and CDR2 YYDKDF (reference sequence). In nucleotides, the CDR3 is TGTGCCACCAGCGAAATGGGCCAGGGTAATGAAAAACTGTTTTTT. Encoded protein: CATSEMGQGNEKLFF.

DNA for the CDR3: TGTGCCAGCTACCCCACGGGACAGGGGGCCTACGAGCAGTACTTC. The encoded protein is CASYPTGQGAYEQYF. The V gene is TRBV6-9, the J gene TRBJ2-7, with 11 bases identical to TRBD1. The CDR3 sequence is 15 residues long. Trimming at V came to 8 bases and at J to 2 bases, leaving 8 bases not matched to a gene. Germline assignment: CDR1 MNHGY and CDR2 SVAAGI.

The CDR3 is CASSVGAGEEETQYF. The DNA of the CDR3 is TGTGCCAGCAGCGTAGGCGCGGGAGAGGAAGAGACCCAGTACTTC. The V and J genes are TRBV9 and TRBJ2-5, with TRBD2 matching over 7 bases. Trimming removed 0 bases from V and 3 bases from J; junction bases left unmatched: 5. CDR1 is SGDLS, CDR2 YYNGEE, per germline. The CDR3 is made up of 15 amino acids.

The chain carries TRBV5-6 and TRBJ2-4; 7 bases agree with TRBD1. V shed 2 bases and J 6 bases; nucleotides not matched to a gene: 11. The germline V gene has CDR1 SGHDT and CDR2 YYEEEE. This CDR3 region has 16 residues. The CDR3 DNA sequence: TGTGCCAGCAGCTTCGTGGGTGTGGGGACAGTAAACATTCAGTACTTC. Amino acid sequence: CASSFVGVGTVNIQYF.

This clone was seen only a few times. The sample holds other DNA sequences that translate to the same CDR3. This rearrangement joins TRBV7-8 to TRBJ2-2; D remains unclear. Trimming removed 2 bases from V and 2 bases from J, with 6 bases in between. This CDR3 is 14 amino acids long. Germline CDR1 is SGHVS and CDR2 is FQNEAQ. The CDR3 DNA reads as TGTGCCAGCAGCTTAACCGGTAACACCGGGGAGCTGTTTTTT. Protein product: CASSLTGNTGELFF.

The CDR3: CASSEPFRGGYTF. The CDR3 DNA sequence: TGTGCCAGCAGTGAACCATTCAGGGGCGGCTACACCTTC. The rearrangement uses TRBV25-1 and TRBJ1-2; D is possibly TRBD1 (6 bases). Trimming removed 2 bases at V and 8 bases at J, with 12 bases between. The CDR3 length is 13 residues. CDR1 MGHDK and CDR2 SYGVNS come from the germline V gene.

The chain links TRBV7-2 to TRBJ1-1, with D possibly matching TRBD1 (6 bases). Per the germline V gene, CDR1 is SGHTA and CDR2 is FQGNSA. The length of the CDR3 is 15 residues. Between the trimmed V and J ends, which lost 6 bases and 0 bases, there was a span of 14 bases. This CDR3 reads CASSPRDIMNTEAFF. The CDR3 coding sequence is TGTGCCAGCAGTCCTCGGGACATTATGAACACTGAAGCTTTCTTT.

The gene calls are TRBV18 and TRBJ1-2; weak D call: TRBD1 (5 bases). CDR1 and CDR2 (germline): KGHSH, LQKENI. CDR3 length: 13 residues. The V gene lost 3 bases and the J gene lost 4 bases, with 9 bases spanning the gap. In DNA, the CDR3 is TGTGCCAGCTCACCGTGGGGCCCCTATGGCTACACCTTC. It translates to CASSPWGPYGYTF.

The CDR3 DNA reads as TGTGCCAGCAGCTCATTAGGGTGGCGGGAGGACTCCTACGAGCAGTACTTC. As protein: CASSSLGWREDSYEQYF. J is TRBJ2-7 and V is TRBV11-2; TRBD2 agrees at 8 bases. This CDR3 spans 17 amino acids. Germline CDR1 reads SGHAT; CDR2 reads FQNNGV. The V and J ends lost 4 bases and 0 bases, in that order; junction bases with no gene match: 11. Full variable domain (missing parts from reference TRBV11-2 and TRBJ2-7): EAGVAQSPRYKIIEKRQSVAFWCNPISGHATLYWYQQILGQGPKLLIQFQNNGVVDDSQLPKDRFSAERLKGVDSTLKIQPAKLEDSAVYLCASSSLGWREDSYEQYFGPGTRLTVT.

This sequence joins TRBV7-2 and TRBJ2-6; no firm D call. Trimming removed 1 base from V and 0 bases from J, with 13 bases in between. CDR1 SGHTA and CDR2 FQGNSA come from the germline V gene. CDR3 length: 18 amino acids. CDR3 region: CASSLVSGTLSGANVLTF. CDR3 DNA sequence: TGTGCCAGCAGCTTAGTCTCCGGTACCCTCTCTGGGGCCAACGTCCTGACTTTC.

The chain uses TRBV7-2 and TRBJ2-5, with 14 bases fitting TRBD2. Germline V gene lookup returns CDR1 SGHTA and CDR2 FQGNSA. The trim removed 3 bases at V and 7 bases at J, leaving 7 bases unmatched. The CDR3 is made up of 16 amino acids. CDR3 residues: CASSFGLAGGQLTQYF. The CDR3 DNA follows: TGTGCCAGCAGCTTCGGACTAGCGGGAGGCCAGTTGACCCAGTACTTC.

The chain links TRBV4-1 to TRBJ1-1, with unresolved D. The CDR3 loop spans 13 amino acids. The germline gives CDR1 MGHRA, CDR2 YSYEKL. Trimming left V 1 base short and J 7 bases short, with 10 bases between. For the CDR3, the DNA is TGCGCCAGCAGCCAAGGGGCTAAGTTTGAAGCTTTCTTT. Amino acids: CASSQGAKFEAFF.

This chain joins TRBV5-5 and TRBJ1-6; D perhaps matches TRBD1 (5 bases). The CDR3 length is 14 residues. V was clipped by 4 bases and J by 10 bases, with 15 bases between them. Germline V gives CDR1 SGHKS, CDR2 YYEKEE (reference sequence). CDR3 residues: CASSRRGESSPLHF. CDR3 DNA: TGTGCCAGCAGCAGGAGGGGAGAAAGCTCACCCCTCCACTTT.

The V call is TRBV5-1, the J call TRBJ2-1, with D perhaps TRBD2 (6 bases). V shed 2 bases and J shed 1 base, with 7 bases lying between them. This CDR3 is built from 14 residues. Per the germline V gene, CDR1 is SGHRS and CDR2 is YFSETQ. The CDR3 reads CASSFSGSYNEQFF. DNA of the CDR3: TGCGCCAGCAGCTTTAGCGGATCCTACAATGAGCAGTTCTTC.

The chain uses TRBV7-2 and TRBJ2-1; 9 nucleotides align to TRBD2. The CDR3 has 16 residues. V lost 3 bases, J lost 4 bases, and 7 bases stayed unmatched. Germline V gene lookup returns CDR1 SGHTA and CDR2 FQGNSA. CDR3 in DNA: TGTGCCAGCAGCTTGGCCGGGGCGGGAGGGTACAATGAGCAGTTCTTC. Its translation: CASSLAGAGGYNEQFF.

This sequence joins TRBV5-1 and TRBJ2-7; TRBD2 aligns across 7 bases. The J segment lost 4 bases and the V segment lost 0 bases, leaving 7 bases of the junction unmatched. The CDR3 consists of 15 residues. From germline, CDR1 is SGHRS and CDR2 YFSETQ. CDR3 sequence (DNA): TGCGCCAGCAGCTTGGACGAGCGGGATAGTTACGAGCAGTACTTC. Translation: CASSLDERDSYEQYF.

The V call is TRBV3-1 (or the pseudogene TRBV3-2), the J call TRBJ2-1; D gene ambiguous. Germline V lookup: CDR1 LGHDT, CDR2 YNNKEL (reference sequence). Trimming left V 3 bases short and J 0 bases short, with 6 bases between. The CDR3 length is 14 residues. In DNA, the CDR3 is TGTGCCAGCAGCCACCCGGTCTCCTACAATGAGCAGTTCTTC. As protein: CASSHPVSYNEQFF.

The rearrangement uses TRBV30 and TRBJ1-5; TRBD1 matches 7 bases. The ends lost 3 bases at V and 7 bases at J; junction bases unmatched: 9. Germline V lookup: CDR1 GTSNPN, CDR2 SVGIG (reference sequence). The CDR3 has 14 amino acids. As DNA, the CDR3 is TGTGCCTGGAGCAACGACAGGGTAGGACAGCCCCAGCATTTT. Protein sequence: CAWSNDRVGQPQHF. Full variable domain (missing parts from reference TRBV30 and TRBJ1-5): SQTIHQWPATLVQPVGSPLSLECTVEGTSNPNLYWYRQAAGRGLQLLFYSVGIGQISSEVPQNLSASRPQDRQFILSSKKLLLSDSGFYLCAWSNDRVGQPQHFGDGTRLSIL.

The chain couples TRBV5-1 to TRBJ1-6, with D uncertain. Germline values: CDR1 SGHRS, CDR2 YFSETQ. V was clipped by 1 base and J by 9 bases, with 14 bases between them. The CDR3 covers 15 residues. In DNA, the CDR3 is TGCGCCAGCAGCTTGCTGCCAGGTCACCTTTCACCCCTCCACTTT. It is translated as CASSLLPGHLSPLHF.

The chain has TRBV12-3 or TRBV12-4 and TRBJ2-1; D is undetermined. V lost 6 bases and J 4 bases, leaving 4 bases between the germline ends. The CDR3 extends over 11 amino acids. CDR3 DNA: TGTGCCAGCAGCCAGTACAATGAGCAGTTCTTC. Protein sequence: CASSQYNEQFF.

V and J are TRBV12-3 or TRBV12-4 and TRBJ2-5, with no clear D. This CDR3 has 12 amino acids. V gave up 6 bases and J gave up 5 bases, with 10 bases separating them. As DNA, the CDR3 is TGTGCCAGCAGCAAAACCCGGGAGACCCAGTACTTC. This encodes CASSKTRETQYF.

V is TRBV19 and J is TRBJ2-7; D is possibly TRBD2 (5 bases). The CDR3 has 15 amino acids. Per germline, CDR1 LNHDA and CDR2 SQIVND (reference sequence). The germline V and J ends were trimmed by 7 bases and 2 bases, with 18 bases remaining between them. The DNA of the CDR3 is TGTGCCAGTACTGATGAACGGCACGGGACCTACGAGCAGTACTTC. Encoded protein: CASTDERHGTYEQYF.

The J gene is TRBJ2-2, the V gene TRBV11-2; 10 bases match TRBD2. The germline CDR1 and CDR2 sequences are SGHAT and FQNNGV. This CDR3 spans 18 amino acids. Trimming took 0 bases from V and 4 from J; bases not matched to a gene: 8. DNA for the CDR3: TGTGCCAGCAGCTTAGAGGGAGGACTAGCGGCCCTCACCGGGGAGCTGTTTTTT. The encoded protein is CASSLEGGLAALTGELFF.

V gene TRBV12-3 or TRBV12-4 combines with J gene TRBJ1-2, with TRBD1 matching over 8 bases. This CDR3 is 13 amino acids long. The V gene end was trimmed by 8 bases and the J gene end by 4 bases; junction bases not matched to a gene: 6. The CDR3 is CASGGQGAYGYTF. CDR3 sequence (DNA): TGTGCCAGCGGCGGACAGGGTGCCTATGGCTACACCTTC.

Here the CDR3 reads CASSERESGEQYF. As DNA, the CDR3 is TGTGCCAGTAGTGAGCGGGAGAGTGGCGAGCAGTACTTC. The gene calls are TRBV19 and TRBJ2-7, with 8 bases aligning to TRBD2. V was clipped by 5 bases and J by 6 bases; unmatched bases: 6. Germline V gene data show CDR1 as LNHDA and CDR2 as SQIVND (reference sequence). The CDR3 contains 13 residues.